This TCR beta chain was recovered during a study of cytomegalovirus exposure and HLA in healthy donors. Trimming cost V 1 base and J 11 bases; bases outside gene matches: 8. The CDR3 spans 14 residues. Per the germline V gene, CDR1 is SEHNR and CDR2 is FQNEAQ (reference sequence). Primers for the PCR totalled 60 Vbeta and 13 Jbeta. Repertoires were generated with immunoSEQ multiplex PCR, while TCRdb's copy carries only in-frame clones and drops some. This table holds about 140,000 clones, approximately 80% found once. This clone was observed once. The rearrangement uses TRBV7-9 and TRBJ2-5, with 9 nucleotides matching TRBD2. The receptor was derived from a man aged 35 to 55 in good health and CMV-seronegative. Material: PBMCs. The CDR3 coding sequence is TGTGCCAGCAGCTTAGTAGCTAGCGGGGTTGAGCAGTACTTC. Its protein product is CASSLVASGVEQYF.